These 11 T cell receptor beta chains share one sample of origin, sequenced in a study of vaccination and CD4 T cells after COVID-19. The Oncomine TCR Beta short-read assay was applied to DNA of cultured CD4+ T cells. TCRdb redid the calling of the PCR reads with MiXCR, one entry per CDR3 protein. The sample consists of around 10,000 distinct CDR3 sequences, about 60% of them appearing once. No antigens are known for them. Sample treatment: roughly 10-day PBMC culture with coronavirus spike peptide pools or control peptides (ViraFEST assay). Sequencing used CD4+ T cells from blood, cultured in vitro. The origin of the receptors is a human donor who had recovered from COVID-19.

DNA of the CDR3: TGTGCCAGCAGCGCCCTCGGACAGGGAGGATTTTCGGGCACTGAAGCTTTCTTT. Translated: CASSALGQGGFSGTEAFF. The chain combines TRBV7-9 with TRBJ1-1, with TRBD1 matching 8 bases. The germline gives CDR1 SEHNR, CDR2 FQNEAQ (reference sequence). V gave up 5 bases and J gave up 4 bases; unmatched junction bases: 18. The CDR3 loop spans 18 amino acids.

The chain links TRBV6-2 or TRBV6-3 to TRBJ2-3; TRBD1 might be the D (6 bases). Trimming took off 6 bases at V and 0 bases at J, with 16 bases between the two ends. Germline CDR1 and CDR2: MNHEY and SVGEGT. The CDR3 totals 16 residues. The CDR3 spells CASSSRQVLSTDTQYF. The CDR3 DNA is TGTGCCAGCAGCTCCCGACAGGTCCTAAGCACAGATACGCAGTATTTT.

V usage is TRBV11-2 and J usage is TRBJ2-3; D remains ambiguous. Trimming shortened V by 1 base and J by 0 bases, and 11 bases separated the two germline ends. Germline V gene sequence: CDR1 SGHAT, CDR2 FQNNGV. The CDR3 has 16 amino acids. CDR3 region: CASSLGAATSTDTQYF. CDR3 nucleotides: TGTGCCAGCAGCTTAGGCGCGGCTACTAGCACAGATACGCAGTATTTT.

The V call is TRBV6-2 or TRBV6-3, the J call TRBJ2-1, with TRBD1 matching 7 bases. After removal of 0 bases from V and 2 bases from J, the junction contained 10 bases not matched to a gene. Per germline, CDR1 MNHEY and CDR2 SVGEGT. The CDR3 length is 18 residues. In DNA, the CDR3 is TGTGCCAGCAGTTACTCGACAGGTACAGGGGTTACCTACAATGAGCAGTTCTTC. It translates to CASSYSTGTGVTYNEQFF.

V is TRBV7-2 and J is TRBJ1-1, with TRBD1 as a possible D gene (5 bases). CDR3 length: 15 amino acids. Between the trimmed V and J ends, which lost 5 bases and 1 base, there was a span of 14 bases. CDR1 SGHTA and CDR2 FQGNSA come from the germline V gene. CDR3 loop: CASSPRDFGNTEAFF. CDR3 DNA: TGTGCCAGCAGCCCACGGGACTTCGGGAACACTGAAGCTTTCTTT. Complete variable domain (other parts from reference TRBV7-2 and TRBJ1-1): GAGVSQSPSNKVTEKGKDVELRCDPISGHTALYWYRQSLGQGLEFLIYFQGNSAPDKSGLPSDRFSAERTGGSVSTLTIQRTQQEDSAVYLCASSPRDFGNTEAFFGQGTRLTVV.

The chain links TRBV11-2 to TRBJ1-3, with D hard to call. Germline V gene lookup returns CDR1 SGHAT and CDR2 FQNNGV. The CDR3 spans 16 residues. Deletions cut 3 bases from V and 4 bases from J, with 16 bases between. CDR3 in DNA: TGTGCCAGCAGCTTCGTTTCCAGCTTGGGAGGAAACACCATATATTTT. It translates to CASSFVSSLGGNTIYF.

This rearrangement joins TRBV6-5 to TRBJ1-4; TRBD1 is a possible D gene (5 bases). The V gene's germline CDR1 is MNHEY and CDR2 SVGAGI. The CDR3 has 14 amino acids. V dropped 5 bases and J dropped 8 bases, with 15 bases sitting between them. The CDR3 sequence: CASSTRYRGEKLFF. The CDR3 DNA reads TGTGCCAGCAGTACTCGATATAGGGGCGAAAAACTGTTTTTT.

V and J are TRBV4-1 and TRBJ1-1; no definite D call. This CDR3 spans 14 amino acids. Trimming took 4 bases from V and 6 from J, leaving 15 bases between them. The germline V gene encodes CDR1 MGHRA and CDR2 YSYEKL. For the CDR3, the DNA is TGCGCCAGCAGCCCTCAGGTCGGGTGGGCTGAAGCTTTCTTT. It encodes CASSPQVGWAEAFF.

V usage is TRBV27 and J usage is TRBJ2-2; 8 nucleotides match TRBD1. Trimming at V came to 5 bases and at J to 0 bases, leaving 11 bases not matched to a gene. This CDR3 spans 18 amino acids. The V gene's germline CDR1 is MNHEY and CDR2 SMNVEV (reference sequence). The CDR3 here is CASSPGQGRAPNTGELFF. CDR3 nucleotides: TGTGCCAGCAGTCCCGGACAGGGTAGGGCCCCGAACACCGGGGAGCTGTTTTTT.

The sample holds one count of this clonotype. The chain uses TRBV7-6 and TRBJ2-7; D gene unclear. The germline gives CDR1 SGHVS, CDR2 FNYEAQ. The CDR3 loop spans 14 amino acids. Trimming pared 4 bases from V and 1 base from J, leaving 11 bases between. In nucleotides, the CDR3 is TGTGCCAGCAGCTCCGGCGGTCTATCCTACGAGCAGTACTTC. Its translation is CASSSGGLSYEQYF.

The V gene is TRBV28, the J gene TRBJ1-2, with D unclear. Germline values: CDR1 MDHEN, CDR2 SYDVKM. V lost 2 bases to trimming and J lost 8 bases, with 12 bases between them. CDR3 length: 13 amino acids. The CDR3: CASSLSSLRGYTF. CDR3 in DNA: TGTGCCAGCAGTTTAAGCTCCTTAAGGGGCTACACCTTC.